A selection of T cell receptor beta chains follows, all from one sample in a study of cytomegalovirus exposure and HLA in healthy donors. Here immunoSEQ multiplex PCR was the method, and the copy in TCRdb shows in-frame clones only, minus some. The repertoire holds fewer than 150,000 clones, around 83% seen once, with about 7% in the top ten. The sequenced sample consisted of PBMCs. These receptors all stem from a woman aged 25 to 39 in good health and CMV-seropositive. Each CDR3 is given with its conserved first and last residue. A D gene is named only where the DNA matches it firmly. Expanded clones get a size class; other rows say once, few or many, or leave the size out.

cdr3_aa: CASSRTGPSSGNTIYF; cdr3_nt: TGCGCCAGCAGTAGAACAGGTCCCTCCTCTGGAAACACCATATATTTT; d_call: -; j_call: TRBJ1-3; clone_size: once; v_call: TRBV5-1
cdr3_aa: CAWSPPPLAGGADTQYF; cdr3_nt: TGTGCCTGGAGTCCCCCCCCACTAGCGGGGGGAGCAGATACGCAGTATTTT; d_call: TRBD2; j_call: TRBJ2-3; clone_size: -; v_call: TRBV30
cdr3_aa: CATKTVSNTGELFF; cdr3_nt: TGTGCCACCAAGACAGTTTCAAACACCGGGGAGCTGTTTTTT; d_call: -; j_call: TRBJ2-2; clone_size: -; v_call: TRBV19
cdr3_aa: CASSFGGAGYEQFF; cdr3_nt: TGCGCCAGCAGCTTCGGGGGGGCTGGGTATGAGCAGTTCTTC; d_call: TRBD2; j_call: TRBJ2-1; clone_size: -; v_call: TRBV5-1
cdr3_aa: CAWSKGQGGQWEFF; cdr3_nt: TGTGCCTGGAGTAAGGGACAGGGGGGACAATGGGAGTTCTTC; d_call: TRBD1; j_call: TRBJ2-1; clone_size: few; v_call: TRBV30
cdr3_aa: CASKEGSSYEQYF; cdr3_nt: TGTGCCAGTAAAGAGGGCAGCTCCTACGAGCAGTACTTC; d_call: -; j_call: TRBJ2-7; clone_size: -; v_call: TRBV19
cdr3_aa: CASIRRPQETQYF; cdr3_nt: TGTGCCAGCATCCGGAGGCCCCAAGAGACCCAGTACTTC; d_call: -; j_call: TRBJ2-5; clone_size: -; v_call: TRBV6-1
cdr3_aa: CASSVGTSGLNEQFF; cdr3_nt: TGTGCCAGCAGCGTAGGGACTAGCGGGCTCAATGAGCAGTTCTTC; d_call: TRBD2; j_call: TRBJ2-1; clone_size: -; v_call: TRBV9
cdr3_aa: CASSFTGEQYF; cdr3_nt: TGTGCCAGCAGTTTCACTGGCGAGCAGTACTTC; d_call: -; j_call: TRBJ2-7; clone_size: once; v_call: TRBV28
cdr3_aa: CASSFRGTVIPGSSGEQYF; cdr3_nt: TGTGCCAGCAGCTTCCGGGGGACAGTTATACCGGGATCCTCGGGCGAGCAGTACTTC; d_call: -; j_call: TRBJ2-7; clone_size: -; v_call: TRBV7-2
cdr3_aa: CASSLDVGGPYGYTF; cdr3_nt: TGTGCCAGCAGCTTAGACGTCGGGGGGCCTTATGGCTACACCTTC; d_call: -; j_call: TRBJ1-2; clone_size: -; v_call: TRBV7-9
cdr3_aa: CATQTGGLSSGNTIYF; cdr3_nt: TGTGCCACCCAAACAGGGGGCCTCAGCTCTGGAAACACCATATATTTT; d_call: TRBD1; j_call: TRBJ1-3; clone_size: once; v_call: TRBV19
cdr3_aa: CASSQDLAGDINEQYF; cdr3_nt: TGCGCCAGCAGCCAAGATTTGGCGGGAGATATCAACGAGCAGTACTTC; d_call: TRBD2; j_call: TRBJ2-7; clone_size: -; v_call: TRBV4-1
cdr3_aa: CASSYGGASNQPQHF; cdr3_nt: TGTGCCAGCAGTTATGGGGGGGCGAGCAATCAGCCCCAGCATTTT; d_call: -; j_call: TRBJ1-5; clone_size: -; v_call: TRBV6-6
cdr3_aa: CASSYIWGGGETQYF; cdr3_nt: TGTGCCAGCAGCTATATCTGGGGGGGCGGTGAGACCCAGTACTTC; d_call: -; j_call: TRBJ2-5; clone_size: -; v_call: TRBV7-9
cdr3_aa: CASSTPLQGYSNQPQHF; cdr3_nt: TGTGCCAGCAGCACCCCTCTTCAGGGTTATAGCAATCAGCCCCAGCATTTT; d_call: -; j_call: TRBJ1-5; clone_size: -; v_call: TRBV2
cdr3_aa: CASSQGRIGTEAFF; cdr3_nt: TGCGCCAGCAGCCAGGGGCGAATAGGCACTGAAGCTTTCTTT; d_call: -; j_call: TRBJ1-1; clone_size: -; v_call: TRBV4-1
cdr3_aa: CASSVATGGTEAFF; cdr3_nt: TGTGCCAGCAGCGTAGCTACAGGGGGCACTGAAGCTTTCTTT; d_call: TRBD1; j_call: TRBJ1-1; clone_size: -; v_call: TRBV9
cdr3_aa: CASSRQLSTDTQYF; cdr3_nt: TGTGCCAGCAGTCGACAGTTAAGCACAGATACGCAGTATTTT; d_call: -; j_call: TRBJ2-3; clone_size: -; v_call: TRBV28
cdr3_aa: CASSFVGRGEETQYF; cdr3_nt: TGTGCCAGCAGTTTCGTCGGGAGAGGAGAAGAGACCCAGTACTTC; d_call: -; j_call: TRBJ2-5; clone_size: -; v_call: TRBV28
cdr3_aa: CASSVVDSEAFF; cdr3_nt: TGTGCCAGCAGCGTAGTTGACAGCGAAGCTTTCTTT; d_call: -; j_call: TRBJ1-1; clone_size: -; v_call: TRBV9
cdr3_aa: CASSPLASYNEQFF; cdr3_nt: TGTGCCAGCTCACCATTGGCCAGCTACAATGAGCAGTTCTTC; d_call: -; j_call: TRBJ2-1; clone_size: -; v_call: TRBV18
cdr3_aa: CASSPLSGLDPDTQYF; cdr3_nt: TGTGCCAGCTCACCCCTCTCGGGACTCGACCCAGATACGCAGTATTTT; d_call: -; j_call: TRBJ2-3; clone_size: -; v_call: TRBV18
cdr3_aa: CASSSGQGVTEAFF; cdr3_nt: TGTGCCAGCAGCTCGGGACAGGGAGTCACTGAAGCTTTCTTT; d_call: TRBD1; j_call: TRBJ1-1; clone_size: few; v_call: TRBV5-6
cdr3_aa: CAWGAGGGTGELFF; cdr3_nt: TGTGCCTGGGGGGCCGGGGGGGGCACCGGGGAGCTGTTTTTT; d_call: TRBD2; j_call: TRBJ2-2; clone_size: -; v_call: TRBV30
cdr3_aa: CSVSEGGGDQPQHF; cdr3_nt: TGCAGCGTTAGTGAGGGAGGTGGCGATCAGCCCCAGCATTTT; d_call: -; j_call: TRBJ1-5; clone_size: -; v_call: TRBV29-1
cdr3_aa: CARSLGSGGLPEQYF; cdr3_nt: TGTGCCAGAAGCTTGGGAAGCGGGGGACTCCCCGAGCAGTACTTC; d_call: TRBD2; j_call: TRBJ2-7; clone_size: -; v_call: TRBV5-3
cdr3_aa: CASSLAAGGITEAFF; cdr3_nt: TGCGCCAGCAGCTTGGCCGCAGGGGGTATCACTGAAGCTTTCTTT; d_call: TRBD1; j_call: TRBJ1-1; clone_size: -; v_call: TRBV5-1
cdr3_aa: CAFGRGLEAFF; cdr3_nt: TGTGCCTTTGGGAGGGGACTTGAAGCTTTCTTT; d_call: -; j_call: TRBJ1-1; clone_size: -; v_call: TRBV30
cdr3_aa: CASSLGGTGELFF; cdr3_nt: TGTGCCAGCAGCTTGGGCGGCACCGGGGAGCTGTTTTTT; d_call: -; j_call: TRBJ2-2; clone_size: -; v_call: TRBV5-6
cdr3_aa: CAWGQGAYEQYF; cdr3_nt: TGTGCCTGGGGACAGGGGGCTTACGAGCAGTACTTC; d_call: TRBD1; j_call: TRBJ2-7; clone_size: -; v_call: TRBV30
cdr3_aa: CASSPVGGARGYTF; cdr3_nt: TGTGCCAGCAGTCCCGTAGGAGGCGCAAGGGGCTACACCTTC; d_call: -; j_call: TRBJ1-2; clone_size: -; v_call: TRBV6-5
cdr3_aa: CASSSGPGNTIYF; cdr3_nt: TGTGCCAGCAGTTCAGGGCCTGGAAACACCATATATTTT; d_call: -; j_call: TRBJ1-3; clone_size: -; v_call: TRBV27
cdr3_aa: CASGAYSNQPQHF; cdr3_nt: TGTGCCAGCGGGGCGTATAGCAATCAGCCCCAGCATTTT; d_call: -; j_call: TRBJ1-5; clone_size: few; v_call: TRBV28
cdr3_aa: CAIQEGREASYNEQFF; cdr3_nt: TGTGCCATCCAGGAAGGAAGGGAGGCCTCCTACAATGAGCAGTTCTTC; d_call: -; j_call: TRBJ2-1; clone_size: -; v_call: TRBV10-3
cdr3_aa: CSGRTGGPEAFF; cdr3_nt: TGCAGCGGACGGACAGGCGGACCTGAAGCTTTCTTT; d_call: TRBD1; j_call: TRBJ1-1; clone_size: -; v_call: TRBV29-1
cdr3_aa: CASSGQPNEQFF; cdr3_nt: TGTGCCAGCTCCGGACAGCCGAATGAGCAGTTCTTC; d_call: -; j_call: TRBJ2-1; clone_size: -; v_call: TRBV28
cdr3_aa: CASSDPRVAGKETQYF; cdr3_nt: TGTGCCAGCAGTGATCCCCGGGTAGCGGGGAAAGAGACCCAGTACTTC; d_call: TRBD2; j_call: TRBJ2-5; clone_size: -; v_call: TRBV25-1
cdr3_aa: CAISESYRAAYGHTF; cdr3_nt: TGTGCCATCAGTGAGTCGTACAGGGCGGCCTATGGCCACACCTTC; d_call: -; j_call: TRBJ1-2; clone_size: -; v_call: TRBV10-3
cdr3_aa: CASRPGQGSYNEQFF; cdr3_nt: TGTGCCAGCAGACCTGGACAGGGCTCCTACAATGAGCAGTTCTTC; d_call: TRBD1; j_call: TRBJ2-1; clone_size: -; v_call: TRBV5-4
cdr3_aa: CASSLTGNGNTIYF; cdr3_nt: TGCGCCAGCAGCTTGACAGGGAATGGAAACACCATATATTTT; d_call: -; j_call: TRBJ1-3; clone_size: -; v_call: TRBV5-1
cdr3_aa: CASSAGTSGSQYF; cdr3_nt: TGTGCCAGCAGCGCCGGGACTAGCGGGAGTCAGTACTTC; d_call: TRBD2; j_call: TRBJ2-7; clone_size: -; v_call: TRBV7-9
cdr3_aa: CASETSGGPRDTQYF; cdr3_nt: TGTGCCAGTGAAACTAGCGGGGGACCAAGGGATACGCAGTATTTT; d_call: TRBD2; j_call: TRBJ2-3; clone_size: -; v_call: TRBV28
cdr3_aa: CASSLELAGGAETQYF; cdr3_nt: TGTGCCAGCAGCTTGGAGCTAGCGGGGGGCGCGGAGACCCAGTACTTC; d_call: TRBD2; j_call: TRBJ2-5; clone_size: -; v_call: TRBV5-4
cdr3_aa: CSAREEKLFF; cdr3_nt: TGCAGTGCTAGGGAGGAAAAACTGTTTTTT; d_call: -; j_call: TRBJ1-4; clone_size: -; v_call: TRBV20-1
cdr3_aa: CASSISIGGNQPQHF; cdr3_nt: TGTGCCAGTAGTATAAGCATAGGAGGCAATCAGCCCCAGCATTTT; d_call: -; j_call: TRBJ1-5; clone_size: -; v_call: TRBV19
cdr3_aa: CASSLGGLFYGYTF; cdr3_nt: TGTGCCAGCAGCTTGGGGGGACTGTTCTATGGCTACACCTTC; d_call: -; j_call: TRBJ1-2; clone_size: -; v_call: TRBV5-8
cdr3_aa: CASSIASHYGYTF; cdr3_nt: TGTGCCAGTAGTATAGCCAGTCACTATGGCTACACCTTC; d_call: -; j_call: TRBJ1-2; clone_size: few; v_call: TRBV19
cdr3_aa: CASSIGGSGAPTDTQYF; cdr3_nt: TGTGCCAGTAGTATCGGGGGGAGCGGGGCGCCCACAGATACGCAGTATTTT; d_call: TRBD2; j_call: TRBJ2-3; clone_size: -; v_call: TRBV19
cdr3_aa: CASTLASGPYEQYF; cdr3_nt: TGTGCCAGCACCCTGGCTAGCGGGCCCTACGAGCAGTACTTC; d_call: TRBD2; j_call: TRBJ2-7; clone_size: -; v_call: TRBV5-5
cdr3_aa: CASSIQGDYGYTF; cdr3_nt: TGTGCCAGCAGTATACAGGGAGACTATGGCTACACCTTC; d_call: -; j_call: TRBJ1-2; clone_size: -; v_call: TRBV6-5
cdr3_aa: CASSLTPGTFNQPQHF; cdr3_nt: TGTGCCAGCAGCCTAACCCCAGGTACCTTCAATCAGCCCCAGCATTTT; d_call: -; j_call: TRBJ1-5; clone_size: -; v_call: TRBV5-8
cdr3_aa: CASSLQLRNEQFF; cdr3_nt: TGTGCCAGCAGCTTGCAACTCCGGAATGAGCAGTTCTTC; d_call: -; j_call: TRBJ2-1; clone_size: -; v_call: TRBV5-6
cdr3_aa: CASSLLGGTNEKLFF; cdr3_nt: TGCGCCAGCAGCCTCCTAGGTGGTACTAATGAAAAACTGTTTTTT; d_call: -; j_call: TRBJ1-4; clone_size: -; v_call: TRBV4-1